The source of this TCR beta chain is a study of T cells in women clearing cervical HPV infection. Background on the study: Controls gave blood once infection was undetectable; cases at lesion identification. HLA type could not be excluded as a confounder.

As for this clone: Its specificity is unknown.

TCRdb keeps only in-frame clones here, not all; method: immunoSEQ multiplex PCR. This sample contains tens of thousands of clones. The study, taken as a whole, reports: Each sample's T-cell count was unknown, possibly confounding richness. CIN3+ cases had significantly higher TCR repertoire richness than controls, but evenness did not differ.

The sequencing input was blood buffy coat. This clonotype originated in a woman between 18 and 69 years old with a cervical HPV16 infection that either progressed to CIN3+ or cleared (not recorded which).

The CDR3 loop reads CAWSALAGGLNEQYF. The CDR3 bases that were read are TGTGCCTGGAGTGCCCTAGCGGGGGGATTAAACGAG. The chain is built from TRBV30 and TRBJ2-7; TRBD2 matches 11 bases. The CDR3 goes on 3 residues after the read ends, and that part is filled in from the germline J gene. The CDR3 sequence is 15 residues long. Trimming removed 1 base from V and 5 bases from J; junction bases left unmatched: 7. The germline V gene has CDR1 GTSNPN and CDR2 SVGIG (reference sequence).